A single TCR beta chain is shown here with its context. Antigen unknown. The PCR was carried out with 60 Vbeta primers and 13 Jbeta primers. The method was immunoSEQ multiplex PCR; TCRdb's version includes in-frame clones alone and lacks a portion of them. Found here are roughly 180,000 clones, roughly 77% of them singletons; the top ten hold about 7.7%. This sample is part of a study of cytomegalovirus exposure and HLA in healthy donors. Study observations and caveats: A likely sequencing artifact accounted for one observed cluster of highly shared sequence variants. Reported findings show TCR beta sequences accurately forecast HLA-A and HLA-B alleles in most subjects. Cytomegalovirus association was listed for 164 TCR beta chains.

The CDR3 is 15 residues long. The germline CDR1 and CDR2 sequences are SGHTA and FQGNSA. Trimming removed 5 bases at V and 6 bases at J, with 19 bases between. The gene calls are TRBV7-2 and TRBJ1-2; no clear D. This receptor was identified in a woman aged 40 to 50 in good health and CMV-seropositive. The specimen sequenced was PBMCs. CDR3 amino acids: CASSPLSGQVDGYTF. The DNA of the CDR3 is TGTGCCAGCAGCCCATTAAGCGGGCAGGTCGATGGCTACACCTTC.